This T cell receptor beta chain was obtained from a study of blood T cell repertoires in COVID-19. TCRdb's copy holds only in-frame clones and misses some; the assay was immunoSEQ multiplex PCR. The sample yields 62,000 or so clones, about four fifths seen once. The CDR3 totals 14 residues. V lost 4 bases and J lost 1, with 11 bases in between. The V gene's germline CDR1 is SGHRS and CDR2 YFSETQ. V is TRBV5-1 and J is TRBJ1-1; D remains unclear. The sequence was obtained from a human donor in a cohort sampled during active COVID-19. The specimen sequenced was peripheral blood. The DNA for the CDR3 is TGCGCCAGCAGCCCTGCTTACTCGAACACTGAAGCTTTCTTT. Encoded protein: CASSPAYSNTEAFF.